The clone carrying this T cell receptor beta chain was detected only a few times. Its cognate antigen is unknown. Memory CD4+ T cells were sorted as CD4+CD45RO+CD25- cells. Study conclusions and caveats: The TCR gene usage of tumor memory CD4+ T cells clustered together with blood and lymph node memory CD4+ cells and with lymph node naive CD4+ cells. Greatest tumor Treg TCR overlap was with tumor naive CD4+ cells.

After constant-region reverse-primer amplification, full-length variable regions underwent semi-nested PCR with Nested Universal Primer A. MiXCR, run by TCRdb on the 5' RACE reads, gives a single entry per CDR3 protein. The table lists roughly 69,000 distinct CDR3 sequences, about 20% of them singletons, with over 2.5% in the top ten. V lost 2 bases and J 7 bases, leaving 6 bases between the germline ends. CDR3 length: 12 amino acids. Germline V gene sequence: CDR1 MNHEY, CDR2 SVGEGT. This receptor was identified in a female donor with breast cancer. The sequenced sample was memory CD4+ T cells sorted from a lymph node. The subset: memory CD4+ T cells, CD4+CD45RO+CD25-. The rearrangement joins TRBV6-2 or TRBV6-3 to TRBJ1-5, with D hard to call. The CDR3 region is CASSYVRQPQHF. CDR3 nucleotides: TGTGCCAGCAGTTACGTGAGGCAGCCCCAGCATTTT.